This T cell receptor beta chain was identified in a study of blood T cells in healthy people across ages. Study results and limitations: One million T cells yielded diversity estimates that were considered underestimates. Unsorted PBMC input precluded a conclusive naive versus antigen-experienced comparison. Age showed a roughly linear inverse relationship with TCR beta diversity per million T cells.

Regarding this clonotype: Its antigen is undetermined.

Germline V CDR1 and CDR2: SEHNR, FQNEAQ (reference sequence). Trimming cost V 6 bases and J 8 bases, with 23 bases left between them. This CDR3 comprises 16 residues. It was with a sample-barcoded 5' primer and a J-beta primer mix that a second PCR of roughly 7 to 12 cycles was run. TCRdb processed the 5' RACE reads anew with MiXCR; each CDR3 protein has one entry. Here the sample spans around 1,100,000 distinct CDR3 sequences, more than 30% being singletons. The receptor comes from a man aged 18 to 29 in good health. This chain connects TRBV7-9 to TRBJ2-1; either TRBD1 or TRBD2 may fit D (5 bases each). Sequencing was carried out using blood. CDR3 protein: CASSSRVGTTVHEQFF. In DNA form, the CDR3 reads TGTGCCAGCAGTTCACGCGTGGGGACCACAGTCCATGAGCAGTTCTTC.